The 8 T cell receptor beta chains listed next were all sequenced from one sample in a study of cytomegalovirus exposure and HLA in healthy donors. PCR involved 60 Vbeta and 13 Jbeta primers. The protocol was immunoSEQ multiplex PCR, while the TCRdb copy is restricted to in-frame clones and leaves out a portion. The table shows roughly 150,000 clones, with around two thirds occurring only once. Sample: PBMCs. These receptors were taken from a man aged 25 to 40 in good health and CMV-seropositive.

This chain uses TRBV6-1 with TRBJ2-3, with 11 positions matching TRBD2. This CDR3 has 18 amino acids. V dropped 1 base and J dropped 5; count of bases not matched to a gene: 11. Germline V CDR1 and CDR2: MNHNS, SASEGT. The CDR3 DNA is TGTGCCAGCAGTGAAGGGGTCCTAGCGGGAGGACGAGGAGATACGCAGTATTTT. It yields the protein CASSEGVLAGGRGDTQYF.

The chain couples TRBV7-8 to TRBJ2-5; D unclear. Germline assignment: CDR1 SGHVS and CDR2 FQNEAQ. V shed 1 base and J shed 1 base, with 7 bases lying between them. This CDR3 has 14 amino acids. The CDR3 is CASSLVFSQETQYF. The CDR3 DNA sequence: TGTGCCAGCAGCTTAGTGTTCAGCCAAGAGACCCAGTACTTC.

This clone was detected once. The rearrangement joins TRBV25-1 to TRBJ2-7; a weak D match, TRBD2 (7 bases). Germline V gene lookup returns CDR1 MGHDK and CDR2 SYGVNS. CDR3 length: 17 amino acids. V gave up 2 bases and J gave up 6 bases, with 23 bases separating them. The CDR3 DNA is TGTGCCAGCAGTGAACCTTCTTCGGGGGGCAATTCGGCCGAGCAGTACTTC. Protein sequence: CASSEPSSGGNSAEQYF.

V usage is TRBV30 and J usage is TRBJ1-4; no definite D call. The CDR3 sequence is 15 residues long. Germline CDR1 and CDR2: GTSNPN and SVGIG (reference sequence). V was shortened by 3 bases and J by 0 bases, with 11 bases between the two germline ends. The CDR3 nucleotides read TGTGCCTGGAGCCTTGGAGGGTCAACTAATGAAAAACTGTTTTTT. This translates into CAWSLGGSTNEKLFF.

V and J are TRBV2 and TRBJ2-7; TRBD2 agrees at 10 bases. Trimming at V came to 6 bases and at J to 6 bases, leaving 11 bases not matched to a gene. Germline V lookup: CDR1 SNHLY, CDR2 FYNNEI. There are 15 residues in the CDR3. The CDR3: CASSLTPGLAIEQYF. The CDR3 nucleotides are TGTGCCAGCAGCCTCACCCCGGGACTAGCGATCGAGCAGTACTTC.

The J gene is TRBJ1-1, the V gene TRBV12-5, with D unclear. Between the trimmed V and J ends, which lost 2 bases and 1 base, there was a span of 8 bases. CDR1 is LGHNT, CDR2 FRNRAP, per germline. The CDR3 consists of 14 residues. The CDR3 here is CASGLQPGNTEAFF. CDR3 in DNA: TGTGCTAGTGGTTTGCAGCCAGGGAACACTGAAGCTTTCTTT. Supplemented by reference TRBV12-5 and TRBJ1-1, the full variable domain reads DARVTQTPRHKVTEMGQEVTMRCQPILGHNTVFWYRQTMMQGLELLAYFRNRAPLDDSGMPKDRFSAEMPDATLATLKIQPSEPRDSAVYFCASGLQPGNTEAFFGQGTRLTVV.

In the case of this clone: The junction shows a germline mismatch at one end, possibly a read error. The rearrangement uses TRBV27 and TRBJ1-5; a weak D match, TRBD1 (5 bases). Germline V CDR1 and CDR2: MNHEY, SMNVEV (reference sequence). This CDR3 region has 13 residues. In nucleotides, the CDR3 is TGTGTCAGCAGGGAAGCGGGCAATCAGCCCCAGCATTTT. Translation: CVSREAGNQPQHF.

The chain joins TRBV19 to TRBJ1-1; no clear D. Germline CDR1 LNHDA, CDR2 SQIVND (reference sequence). Trimming removed 2 bases at V and 5 bases at J, with 9 bases between. This CDR3 spans 13 amino acids. CDR3 sequence reads: CASSITQATEAFF. The CDR3 coding sequence is TGTGCCAGTAGTATAACCCAAGCTACTGAAGCTTTCTTT. The whole variable domain, filled in from reference TRBV19 and TRBJ1-1, reads DGGITQSPKYLFRKEGQNVTLSCEQNLNHDAMYWYRQDPGQGLRLIYYSQIVNDFQKGDIAEGYSVSREKKESFPLTVTSAQKNPTAFYLCASSITQATEAFFGQGTRLTVV.